These 9 T cell receptor beta chains were all obtained from the same sample, sequenced in a study of blood T cell repertoires in COVID-19. The repertoire was sequenced with immunoSEQ multiplex PCR; TCRdb's copy has only in-frame clones and lacks some. The profile covers roughly 300,000 clones, with around 90% appearing a single time and 9% to 9.5% taken by the ten largest. Sequenced: peripheral blood. These receptors were collected from a man aged 18 to 35 with active or convalescent COVID-19.

This chain links TRBV4-1 with TRBJ2-1; 9 positions agree with TRBD1. The CDR3 loop spans 16 amino acids. The germline gives CDR1 MGHRA, CDR2 YSYEKL. With 3 bases clipped from V and 6 bases from J, the junction kept 9 bases outside the gene matches. The CDR3: CASSHPGQGGSNEQFF. The CDR3 DNA follows: TGCGCCAGCAGCCACCCGGGACAGGGTGGTTCCAATGAGCAGTTCTTC.

The J gene is TRBJ1-4, the V gene TRBV7-2; D uncertain. Germline V gives CDR1 SGHTA, CDR2 FQGNSA. V was cut by 0 bases and J by 6 bases, with 14 bases left in between. The CDR3 sequence is 16 residues long. CDR3 DNA: TGTGCCAGCAGCTTAGCGCACGGAGCACTAGATGAAAAACTGTTTTTT. Translated, it gives CASSLAHGALDEKLFF.

The gene calls are TRBV25-1 and TRBJ1-2; D ambiguous. V lost 2 bases, J lost 7 bases, and 14 bases lay in between. CDR3 size: 14 residues. Germline CDR1 is MGHDK and CDR2 is SYGVNS. The CDR3 sequence is CASSESLPYSGYTF. In nucleotides, the CDR3 is TGTGCCAGCAGTGAAAGCTTACCTTACAGTGGCTACACCTTC.

The chain recombines TRBV5-1 with TRBJ1-6; 7 bases fit TRBD1. Trimming at V came to 4 bases and at J to 10 bases, leaving 8 bases not matched to a gene. CDR3 size: 14 residues. Germline-derived CDR1 and CDR2 are SGHRS and YFSETQ. The DNA for the CDR3 is TGCGCCAGCAGCGAGGGACAGCCCGGCTCACCCCTCCACTTT. As protein: CASSEGQPGSPLHF.

The chain uses TRBV11-1 and TRBJ1-1; D may be TRBD1 (6 bases). Germline V lookup: CDR1 SGHAT, CDR2 FQDESV (reference sequence). The length of the CDR3 is 13 residues. V was shortened by 0 bases and J by 10 bases, with 12 bases between the two germline ends. The CDR3 coding sequence is TGTGCCAGCAGCTTAGCAGGGACAAGCGGAGCTTTCTTT. The encoded protein is CASSLAGTSGAFF.

As concerns this clone: The junction does not match germline at one end; this may be a read error. The chain carries TRBV23-1 and TRBJ1-4; D perhaps matches TRBD1 (6 bases). TRBV23-1 is given ORF status, its function remaining uncertain. The CDR3 length is 18 residues. CDR3 nucleotides: TGCGCCAGCAGCCAATTCCGGGACACCCATCCAACTAATGAAAAACTGTTTTTT. Protein product: CASSQFRDTHPTNEKLFF.

The V and J genes are TRBV5-4 and TRBJ1-2, with TRBD1 matching 8 bases. Germline V gene data show CDR1 as SGHNT and CDR2 as YYREEE (reference sequence). J gave up 4 bases and V 4 bases, and 12 bases lay outside the gene matches. The CDR3 has 16 residues. In DNA, the CDR3 is TGTGCCAGCAGCGCGGGGACAGGCCGCTACCGCTATGGCTACACCTTC. Encoded protein: CASSAGTGRYRYGYTF.

The DNA for the CDR3 is TGCGCCAGCAGCTTGTCTGGCAGGGGGCTCAACTATGGCTACACCTTC. Its protein product is CASSLSGRGLNYGYTF. The chain uses TRBV5-1 and TRBJ1-2, with 8 nucleotides matching TRBD1. Trimming removed 1 base from V and 2 bases from J; junction bases left unmatched: 7. Looked up from germline, CDR1 is SGHRS and CDR2 is YFSETQ. This CDR3 has 16 residues.

To note about this clone: The same CDR3 is also encoded by other DNA sequences in this sample. The chain recombines TRBV9 with TRBJ2-5; possibly TRBD2 for D (6 bases). The V gene's germline CDR1 is SGDLS and CDR2 YYNGEE. The ends were cut back, 7 bases at V and 2 bases at J, with 9 bases in the middle. This CDR3 contains 12 residues. The CDR3 DNA is TGTGCCAGCTCGCGGGGTCAAGAGACCCAGTACTTC. Amino acids: CASSRGQETQYF.